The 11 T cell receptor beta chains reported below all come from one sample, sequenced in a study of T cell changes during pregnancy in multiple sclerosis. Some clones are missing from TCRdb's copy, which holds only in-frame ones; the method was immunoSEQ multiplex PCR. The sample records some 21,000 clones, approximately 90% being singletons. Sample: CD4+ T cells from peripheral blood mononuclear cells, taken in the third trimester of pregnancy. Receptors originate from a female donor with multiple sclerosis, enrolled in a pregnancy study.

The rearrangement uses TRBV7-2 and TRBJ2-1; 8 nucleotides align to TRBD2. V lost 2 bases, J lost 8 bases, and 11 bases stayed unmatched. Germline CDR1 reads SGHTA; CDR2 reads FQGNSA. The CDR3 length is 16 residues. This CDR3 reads CASSLRGAGGTDEQFF. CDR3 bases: TGTGCCAGCAGCTTAAGAGGGGCGGGGGGAACTGATGAGCAGTTCTTC.

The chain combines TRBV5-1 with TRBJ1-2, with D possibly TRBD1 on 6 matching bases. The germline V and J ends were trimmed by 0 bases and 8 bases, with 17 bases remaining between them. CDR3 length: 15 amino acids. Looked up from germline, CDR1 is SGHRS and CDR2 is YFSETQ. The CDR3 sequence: CASSLVAGTNEGYTF. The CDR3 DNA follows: TGCGCCAGCAGCTTGGTGGCCGGGACAAATGAAGGCTACACCTTC.

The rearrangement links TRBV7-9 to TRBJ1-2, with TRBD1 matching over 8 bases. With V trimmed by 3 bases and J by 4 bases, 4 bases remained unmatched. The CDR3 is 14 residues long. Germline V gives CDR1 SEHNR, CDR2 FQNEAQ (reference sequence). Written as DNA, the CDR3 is TGTGCCAGCAGCTTCTCGGGACAGGTCTATGGCTACACCTTC. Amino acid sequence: CASSFSGQVYGYTF.

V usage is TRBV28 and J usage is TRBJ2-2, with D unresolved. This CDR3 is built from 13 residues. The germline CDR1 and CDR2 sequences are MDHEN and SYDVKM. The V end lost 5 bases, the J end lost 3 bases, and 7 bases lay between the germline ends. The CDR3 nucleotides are TGTGCCAGCAGTCAAAAATACACCGGGGAGCTGTTTTTT. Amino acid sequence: CASSQKYTGELFF.

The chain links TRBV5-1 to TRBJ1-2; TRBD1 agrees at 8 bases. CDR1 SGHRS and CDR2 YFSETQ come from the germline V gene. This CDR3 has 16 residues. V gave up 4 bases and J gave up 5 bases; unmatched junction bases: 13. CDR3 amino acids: CASSGTGSGRGYGYTF. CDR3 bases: TGCGCCAGCAGCGGGACAGGTTCGGGTCGAGGTTATGGCTACACCTTC.

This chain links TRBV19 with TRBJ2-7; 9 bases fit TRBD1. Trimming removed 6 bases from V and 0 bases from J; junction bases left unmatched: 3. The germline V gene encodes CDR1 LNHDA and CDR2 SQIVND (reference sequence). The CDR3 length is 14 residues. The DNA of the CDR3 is TGTGCCAGTAGCGGGACAGGGTACTCCTACGAGCAGTACTTC. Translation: CASSGTGYSYEQYF.

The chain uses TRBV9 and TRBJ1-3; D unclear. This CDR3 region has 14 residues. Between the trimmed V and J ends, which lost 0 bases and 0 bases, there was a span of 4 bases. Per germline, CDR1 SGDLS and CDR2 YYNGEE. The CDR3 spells CASSVGSSGNTIYF. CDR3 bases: TGTGCCAGCAGCGTAGGGAGCTCTGGAAACACCATATATTTT.

The CDR3 is CASSPQGASNSPLHF. CDR3 bases: TGTGCCAGCAGCCCACAGGGGGCTAGTAATTCACCCCTCCACTTT. The chain joins TRBV7-9 to TRBJ1-6; 9 bases line up with TRBD1. Per germline, CDR1 SEHNR and CDR2 FQNEAQ (reference sequence). This CDR3 region has 15 residues. With 5 bases clipped from V and 6 bases from J, the junction kept 5 bases outside the gene matches.

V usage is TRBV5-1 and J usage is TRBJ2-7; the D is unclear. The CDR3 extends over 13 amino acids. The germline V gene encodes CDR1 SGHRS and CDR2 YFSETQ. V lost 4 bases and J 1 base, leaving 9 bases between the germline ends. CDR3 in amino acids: CASSLAVSYEQYF. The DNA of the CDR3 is TGCGCCAGCAGCCTTGCGGTGTCCTACGAGCAGTACTTC.

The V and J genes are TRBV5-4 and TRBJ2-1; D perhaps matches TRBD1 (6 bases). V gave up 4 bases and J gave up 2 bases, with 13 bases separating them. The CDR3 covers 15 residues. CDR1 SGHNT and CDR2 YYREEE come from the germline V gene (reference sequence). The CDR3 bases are TGTGCCAGCAGCCCCGGACAGAACACCTACAATGAGCAGTTCTTC. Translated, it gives CASSPGQNTYNEQFF.

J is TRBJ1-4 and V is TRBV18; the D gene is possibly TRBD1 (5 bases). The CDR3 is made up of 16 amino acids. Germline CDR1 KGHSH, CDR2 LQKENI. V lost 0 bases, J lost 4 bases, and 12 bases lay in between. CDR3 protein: CASSPPGGLNNEKLFF. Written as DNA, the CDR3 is TGTGCCAGCTCACCACCGGGGGGGTTGAATAATGAAAAACTGTTTTTT.